This T cell receptor beta chain was captured in a study of early T cells in non-severe SARS-CoV-2 infection. Study in general: Sequencing targeted bulk RNA from unsorted whole blood, leaving chains unpaired.

Comments on this clonotype: Its antigen remains unknown.

Study observations and caveats: The VDJdb matching leaned toward anti-spike CD8 responses and overlooked private and CD4 specificities.

From germline, CDR1 is LGHDT and CDR2 YNNKEL (reference sequence). The CDR3 covers 17 residues. V shed 1 base, J shed 5 bases, and the junction held 8 bases outside the gene matches. Each cDNA molecule carried a unique molecular identifier. TCRdb reprocessed the 5' RACE reads with MiXCR, giving one entry per CDR3 protein. The data contain 65,000 to 70,000 distinct CDR3 sequences, 9% to 15% of them singletons. The chain links TRBV3-1 to TRBJ2-2, with TRBD2 matching 9 bases. Material for sequencing was whole blood. This sequence was found in an adult who was a healthcare worker with PCR-confirmed SARS-CoV-2 infection or an uninfected control (not recorded which). The DNA of the CDR3 is TGTGCCAGCAGCCAAGGTCCAGCGGGGGGTCGTACCGGGGAGCTGTTTTTT. Protein: CASSQGPAGGRTGELFF.